This T cell receptor (beta chain) is from a study of T cells after yellow fever vaccination. Overall study: Fractions of limited cellularity were prepared by means of SMART-Seq v4 Ultra Low Input.

The V gene's germline CDR1 is DFQATT and CDR2 SNEGSKA (reference sequence). The CDR3 runs to 14 residues. Researchers made TCR cDNA using 5'RACE template switching, and this step added a universal primer site and UMIs. TCRdb fed the 5' RACE reads into MiXCR, producing one record per CDR3 protein. Of about 220,000 distinct CDR3 sequences listed, 3% to 4% are singletons. Sequenced material: CD4+ T cells sorted from PBMCs, taken 10 days after the yellow fever booster vaccination. The chain joins TRBV20-1 to TRBJ1-1, with 9 positions matching TRBD1. This sequence was found in a man aged 18 to 30 who received the YFV17D yellow fever vaccine. The CDR3 spells CGGFRTGGASEAFF. In DNA form, the CDR3 reads TGCGGGGGGTTCCGTACAGGGGGCGCTTCTGAAGCTTTCTTT.